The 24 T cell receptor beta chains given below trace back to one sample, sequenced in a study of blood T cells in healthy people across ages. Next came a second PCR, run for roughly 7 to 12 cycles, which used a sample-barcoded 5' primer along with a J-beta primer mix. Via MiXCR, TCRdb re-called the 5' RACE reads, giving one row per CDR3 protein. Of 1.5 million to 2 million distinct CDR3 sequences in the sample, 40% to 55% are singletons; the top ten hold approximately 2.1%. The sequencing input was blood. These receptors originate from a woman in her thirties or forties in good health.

The CDR3 protein is CASSSPGEYMNYGYTF. In nucleotides, the CDR3 is TGTGCCAGCAGTTCGCCAGGGGAGTATATGAACTATGGCTACACCTTC. The chain uses TRBV28 and TRBJ1-2; tentative D call: TRBD1 (6 bases). Trimming left V 4 bases short and J 2 bases short, with 17 bases between. The CDR3 length is 16 residues. The germline CDR1 and CDR2 sequences are MDHEN and SYDVKM.

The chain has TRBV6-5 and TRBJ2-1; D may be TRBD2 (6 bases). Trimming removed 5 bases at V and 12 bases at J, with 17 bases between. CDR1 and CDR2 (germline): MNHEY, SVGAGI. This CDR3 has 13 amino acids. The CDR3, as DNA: TGTGCCAGCAGTCTCTCGGTTTTCGGGGGGCAGTTCTTC. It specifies CASSLSVFGGQFF.

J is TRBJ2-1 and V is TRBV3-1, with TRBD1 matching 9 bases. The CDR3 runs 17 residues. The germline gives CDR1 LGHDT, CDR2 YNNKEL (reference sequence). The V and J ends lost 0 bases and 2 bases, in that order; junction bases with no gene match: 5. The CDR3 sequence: CASSQDRGTGTYNEQFF. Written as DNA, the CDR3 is TGTGCCAGCAGCCAAGATCGGGGGACAGGGACCTACAATGAGCAGTTCTTC.

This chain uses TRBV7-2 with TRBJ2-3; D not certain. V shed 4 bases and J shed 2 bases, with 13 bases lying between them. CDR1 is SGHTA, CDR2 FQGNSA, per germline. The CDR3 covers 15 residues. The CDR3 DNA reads TGTGCCAGCAGCTACCGCACGACCGTCACAGATACGCAGTATTTT. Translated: CASSYRTTVTDTQYF. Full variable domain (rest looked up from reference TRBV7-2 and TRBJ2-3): GAGVSQSPSNKVTEKGKDVELRCDPISGHTALYWYRQSLGQGLEFLIYFQGNSAPDKSGLPSDRFSAERTGGSVSTLTIQRTQQEDSAVYLCASSYRTTVTDTQYFGPGTRLTVL.

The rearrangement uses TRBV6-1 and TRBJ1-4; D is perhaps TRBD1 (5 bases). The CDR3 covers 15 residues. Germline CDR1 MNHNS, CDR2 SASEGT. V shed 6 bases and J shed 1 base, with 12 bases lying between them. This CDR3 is CASRGAHLTNEKLFF. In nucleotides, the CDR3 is TGTGCCAGCAGAGGGGCTCATCTAACTAATGAAAAACTGTTTTTT.

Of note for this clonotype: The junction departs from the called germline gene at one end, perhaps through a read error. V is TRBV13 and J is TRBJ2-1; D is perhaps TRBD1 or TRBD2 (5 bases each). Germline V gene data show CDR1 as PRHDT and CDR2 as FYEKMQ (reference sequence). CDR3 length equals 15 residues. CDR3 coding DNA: TGTGCCAGCATCTTTAGGGGAGCGACGTACAATGCGCAGTTCTTC. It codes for CASIFRGATYNAQFF.

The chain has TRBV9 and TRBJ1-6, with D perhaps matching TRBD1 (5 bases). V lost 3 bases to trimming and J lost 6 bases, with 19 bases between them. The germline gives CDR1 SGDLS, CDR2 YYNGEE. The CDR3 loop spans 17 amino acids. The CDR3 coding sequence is TGTGCCAGCAGCGCGAGGGCGACAGCCCAATGTAATTCACCCCTCCACTTT. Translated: CASSARATAQCNSPLHF.

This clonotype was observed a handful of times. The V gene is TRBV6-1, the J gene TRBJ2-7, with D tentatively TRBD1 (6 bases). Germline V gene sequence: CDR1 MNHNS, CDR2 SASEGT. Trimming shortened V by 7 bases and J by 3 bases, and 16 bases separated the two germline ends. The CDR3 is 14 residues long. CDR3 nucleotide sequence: TGTGCCAGCACTGACCTCGGGACACTCTACGAGCAGTACTTC. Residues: CASTDLGTLYEQYF.

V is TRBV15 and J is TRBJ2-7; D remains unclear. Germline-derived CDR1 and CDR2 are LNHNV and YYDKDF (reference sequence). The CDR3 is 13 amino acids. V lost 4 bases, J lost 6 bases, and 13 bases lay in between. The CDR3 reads CATSKASRSEQYF. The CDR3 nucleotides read TGTGCCACCAGCAAAGCCTCTCGGAGCGAGCAGTACTTC.

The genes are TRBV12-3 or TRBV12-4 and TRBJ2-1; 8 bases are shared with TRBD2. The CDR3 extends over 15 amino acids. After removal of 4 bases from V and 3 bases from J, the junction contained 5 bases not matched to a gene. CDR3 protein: CASSYRGGHYNEQFF. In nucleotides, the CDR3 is TGTGCCAGCAGTTACCGGGGGGGACACTACAATGAGCAGTTCTTC.

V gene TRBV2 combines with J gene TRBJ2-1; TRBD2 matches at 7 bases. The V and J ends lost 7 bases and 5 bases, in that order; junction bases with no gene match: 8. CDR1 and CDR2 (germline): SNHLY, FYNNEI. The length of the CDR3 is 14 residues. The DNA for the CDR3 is TGTGCCAGCATATATGGGACTAACAACAATGAGCAGTTCTTC. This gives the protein CASIYGTNNNEQFF. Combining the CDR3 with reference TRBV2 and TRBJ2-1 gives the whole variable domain EPEVTQTPSHQVTQMGQEVILRCVPISNHLYFYWYRQILGQKVEFLVSFYNNEISEKSEIFDDQFSVERPDGSNFTLKIRSTKLEDSAMYFCASIYGTNNNEQFFGPGTRLTVL.

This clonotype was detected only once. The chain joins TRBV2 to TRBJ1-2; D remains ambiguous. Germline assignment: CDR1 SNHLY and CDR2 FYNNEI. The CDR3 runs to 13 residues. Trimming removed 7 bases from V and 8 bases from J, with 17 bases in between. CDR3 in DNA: TGTGCCAGCATTAGAACAGAACTGGGAGGCTACACCTTC. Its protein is CASIRTELGGYTF. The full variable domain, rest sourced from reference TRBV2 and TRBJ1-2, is EPEVTQTPSHQVTQMGQEVILRCVPISNHLYFYWYRQILGQKVEFLVSFYNNEISEKSEIFDDQFSVERPDGSNFTLKIRSTKLEDSAMYFCASIRTELGGYTFGSGTRLTVV.

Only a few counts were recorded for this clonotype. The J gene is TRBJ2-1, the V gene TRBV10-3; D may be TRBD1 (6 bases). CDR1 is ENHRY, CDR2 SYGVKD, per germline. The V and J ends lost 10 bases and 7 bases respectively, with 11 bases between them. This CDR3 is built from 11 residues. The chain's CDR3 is CASSGTNEQFF. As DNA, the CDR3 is TGTGCCAGTTCCGGGACAAATGAGCAGTTCTTC.

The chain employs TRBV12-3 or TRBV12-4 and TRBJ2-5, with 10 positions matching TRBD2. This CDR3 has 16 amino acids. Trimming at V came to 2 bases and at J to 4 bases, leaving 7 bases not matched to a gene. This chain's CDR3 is CASSLRASGGAETQYF. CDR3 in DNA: TGTGCCAGCAGTTTACGAGCTAGCGGGGGAGCAGAGACCCAGTACTTC.

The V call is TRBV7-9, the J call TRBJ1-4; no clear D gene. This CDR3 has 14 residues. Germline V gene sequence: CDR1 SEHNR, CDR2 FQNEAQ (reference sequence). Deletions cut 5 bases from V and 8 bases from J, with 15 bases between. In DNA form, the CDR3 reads TGTGCCAGCAGCCCCCGGGCGGGATCGGAAAAACTGTTTTTT. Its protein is CASSPRAGSEKLFF.

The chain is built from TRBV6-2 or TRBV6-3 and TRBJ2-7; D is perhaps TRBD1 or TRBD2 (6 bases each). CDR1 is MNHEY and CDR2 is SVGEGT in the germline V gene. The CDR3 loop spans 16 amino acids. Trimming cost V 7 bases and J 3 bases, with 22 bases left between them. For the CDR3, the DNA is TGTGCCAGCATCGACAGGAACCCACAGGGAGGCTACGAGCAGTACTTC. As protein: CASIDRNPQGGYEQYF.

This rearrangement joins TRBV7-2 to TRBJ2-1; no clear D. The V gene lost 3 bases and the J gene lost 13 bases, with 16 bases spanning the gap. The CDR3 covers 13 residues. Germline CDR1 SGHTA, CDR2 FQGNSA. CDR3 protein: CASSLSNQETQFF. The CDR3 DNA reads TGTGCCAGCAGCTTGTCTAACCAAGAGACCCAGTTCTTC.

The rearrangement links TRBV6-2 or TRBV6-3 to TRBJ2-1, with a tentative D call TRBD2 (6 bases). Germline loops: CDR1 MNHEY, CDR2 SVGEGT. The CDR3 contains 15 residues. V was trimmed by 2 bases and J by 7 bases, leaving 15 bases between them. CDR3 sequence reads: CASSYAGRGGNEQFF. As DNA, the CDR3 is TGTGCCAGCAGTTACGCGGGGCGGGGTGGGAATGAGCAGTTCTTC.

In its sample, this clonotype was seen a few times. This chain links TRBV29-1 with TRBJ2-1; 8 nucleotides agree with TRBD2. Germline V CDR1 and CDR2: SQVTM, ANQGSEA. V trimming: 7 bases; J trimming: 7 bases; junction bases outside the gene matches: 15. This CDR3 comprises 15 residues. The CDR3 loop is CSARHSGDPRNEQFF. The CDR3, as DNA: TGCAGCGCTCGCCATAGCGGGGACCCTCGGAATGAGCAGTTCTTC.

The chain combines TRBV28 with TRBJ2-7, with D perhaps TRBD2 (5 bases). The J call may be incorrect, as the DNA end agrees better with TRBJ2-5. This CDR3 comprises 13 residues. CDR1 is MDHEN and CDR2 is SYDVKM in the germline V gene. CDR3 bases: TGTGCCAGCAGCCTAACACGGGGAACGACCCAGTACTTC. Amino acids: CASSLTRGTTQYF.

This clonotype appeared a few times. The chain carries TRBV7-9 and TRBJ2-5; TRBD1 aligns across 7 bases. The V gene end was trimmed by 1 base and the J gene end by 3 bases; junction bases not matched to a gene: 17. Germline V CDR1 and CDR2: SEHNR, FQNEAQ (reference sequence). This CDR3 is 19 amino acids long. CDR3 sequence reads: CASSLVQTTGAVAKETQYF. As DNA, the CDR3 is TGTGCCAGCAGCTTAGTCCAAACCACAGGGGCGGTGGCGAAAGAGACCCAGTACTTC. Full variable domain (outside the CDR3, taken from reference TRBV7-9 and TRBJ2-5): DTGVSQNPRHKITKRGQNVTFRCDPISEHNRLYWYRQTLGQGPEFLTYFQNEAQLEKSRLLSDRFSAERPKGSFSTLEIQRTEQGDSAMYLCASSLVQTTGAVAKETQYFGPGTRLLVL.

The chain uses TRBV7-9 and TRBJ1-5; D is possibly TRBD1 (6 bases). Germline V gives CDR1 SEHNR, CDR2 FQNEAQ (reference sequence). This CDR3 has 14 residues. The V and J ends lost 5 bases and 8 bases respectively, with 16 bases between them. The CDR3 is CASSDTGAKEPQHF. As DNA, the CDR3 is TGTGCCAGCAGCGACACGGGGGCGAAGGAGCCCCAGCATTTT.

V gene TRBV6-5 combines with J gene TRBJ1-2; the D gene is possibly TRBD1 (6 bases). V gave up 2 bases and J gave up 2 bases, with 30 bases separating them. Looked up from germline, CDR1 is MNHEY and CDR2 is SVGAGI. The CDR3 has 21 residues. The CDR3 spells CASSYVSLGTLPPQANYGYTF. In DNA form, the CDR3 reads TGTGCCAGCAGTTACGTCTCACTGGGGACACTGCCACCCCAAGCCAACTATGGCTACACCTTC.

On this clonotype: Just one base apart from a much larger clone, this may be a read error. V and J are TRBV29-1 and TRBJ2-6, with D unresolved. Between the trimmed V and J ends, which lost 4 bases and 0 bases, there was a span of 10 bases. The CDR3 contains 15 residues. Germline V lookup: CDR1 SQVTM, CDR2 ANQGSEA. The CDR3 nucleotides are TGCAGCGTTGGAGGTTCCGACTCTGGGGCCAACGTCCTGACTTTC. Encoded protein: CSVGGSDSGANVLTF.